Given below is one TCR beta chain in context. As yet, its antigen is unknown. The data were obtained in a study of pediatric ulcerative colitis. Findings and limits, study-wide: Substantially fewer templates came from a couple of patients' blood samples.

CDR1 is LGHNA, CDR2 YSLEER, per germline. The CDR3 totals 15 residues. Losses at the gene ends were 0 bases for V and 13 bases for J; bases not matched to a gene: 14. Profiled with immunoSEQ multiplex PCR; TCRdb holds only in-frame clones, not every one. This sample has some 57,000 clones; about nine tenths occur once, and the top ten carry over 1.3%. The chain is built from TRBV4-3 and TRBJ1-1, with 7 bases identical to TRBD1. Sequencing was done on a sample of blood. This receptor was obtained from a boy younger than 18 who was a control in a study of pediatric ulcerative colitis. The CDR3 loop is CASSQDRAWDRNVFF. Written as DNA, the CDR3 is TGCGCCAGCAGCCAAGATCGTGCCTGGGACAGAAATGTTTTCTTT.